This T cell receptor (beta chain) was obtained from a study of OX40 agonist ivuxolimab in advanced cancers. Using immunoSEQ multiplex PCR, the repertoire was profiled, and TCRdb retains in-frame clones only, with some absent. Found here are roughly 92,000 clones, more than 85% of them singletons; the top ten hold 3% to 4%. Germline lookup yields CDR1 MNHEY and CDR2 SMNVEV (reference sequence). Trimming left V 3 bases short and J 8 bases short, with 13 bases between. This CDR3 has 13 residues. The clonotype originates from an adult with an advanced solid tumor such as melanoma, head and neck, liver or kidney cancer. Specimen: CD4+ or CD8+ T cells sorted from blood, collected in a trial of the OX40 agonist ivuxolimab. The chain employs TRBV27 and TRBJ1-1, with no clear D. DNA of the CDR3: TGTGCCAGCAGTTTTTCTCCCGGAACCGAAGCTTTCTTT. Translation: CASSFSPGTEAFF.